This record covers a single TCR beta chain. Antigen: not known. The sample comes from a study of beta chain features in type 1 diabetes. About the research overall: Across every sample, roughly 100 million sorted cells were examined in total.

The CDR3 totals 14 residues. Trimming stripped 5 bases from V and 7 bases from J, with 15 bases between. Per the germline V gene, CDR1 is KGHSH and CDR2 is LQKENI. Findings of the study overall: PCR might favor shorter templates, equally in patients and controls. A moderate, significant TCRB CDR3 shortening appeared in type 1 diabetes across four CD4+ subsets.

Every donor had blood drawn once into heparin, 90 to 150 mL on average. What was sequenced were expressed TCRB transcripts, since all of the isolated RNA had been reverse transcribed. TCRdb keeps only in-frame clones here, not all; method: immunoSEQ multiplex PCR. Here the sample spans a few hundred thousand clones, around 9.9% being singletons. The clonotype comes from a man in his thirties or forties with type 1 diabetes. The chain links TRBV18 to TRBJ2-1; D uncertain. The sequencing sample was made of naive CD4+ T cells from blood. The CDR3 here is CASSDSQVRNEQFF. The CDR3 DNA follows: TGTGCCAGCTCAGATTCCCAGGTTAGGAATGAGCAGTTCTTC. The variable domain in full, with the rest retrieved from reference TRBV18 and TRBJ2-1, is NAGVMQNPRHLVRRRGQEARLRCSPMKGHSHVYWYRQLPEEGLKFMVYLQKENIIDESGMPKERFSAEFPKEGPSILRIQQVVRGDSAAYFCASSDSQVRNEQFFGPGTRLTVL.